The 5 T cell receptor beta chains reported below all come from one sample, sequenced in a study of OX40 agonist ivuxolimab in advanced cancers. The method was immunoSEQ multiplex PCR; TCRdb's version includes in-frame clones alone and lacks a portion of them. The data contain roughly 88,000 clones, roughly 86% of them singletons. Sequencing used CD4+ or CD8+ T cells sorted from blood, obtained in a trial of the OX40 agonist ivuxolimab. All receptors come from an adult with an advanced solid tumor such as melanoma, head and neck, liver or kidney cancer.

The CDR3 DNA follows: TGCGCCAGCAGCACGGACAGGGACTATGGCTACACCTTC. Its protein product is CASSTDRDYGYTF. The chain carries TRBV5-1 and TRBJ1-2, with 8 bases lining up with TRBD1. The CDR3 covers 13 residues. Germline V gives CDR1 SGHRS, CDR2 YFSETQ. The ends lost 4 bases at V and 3 bases at J; junction bases unmatched: 2.

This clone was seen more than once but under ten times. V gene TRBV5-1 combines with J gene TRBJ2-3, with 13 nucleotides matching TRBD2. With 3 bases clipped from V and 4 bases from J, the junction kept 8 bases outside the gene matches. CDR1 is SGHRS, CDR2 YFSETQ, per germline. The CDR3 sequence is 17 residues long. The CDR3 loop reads CASSSGLAGAPADTQYF. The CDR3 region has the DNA TGCGCCAGCAGCTCCGGACTAGCGGGAGCCCCCGCAGATACGCAGTATTTT.

The CDR3 DNA follows: TGTGCCAGCAGTCCCTCTGGACAGGCGGCTGGAAACACCATATATTTT. Translated, it gives CASSPSGQAAGNTIYF. The gene calls are TRBV6-6 and TRBJ1-3; TRBD1 matches at 7 bases. Germline V gene sequence: CDR1 MNHNY, CDR2 SVGAGI (reference sequence). After removal of 5 bases from V and 2 bases from J, the junction contained 9 bases not matched to a gene. CDR3 length: 16 amino acids.

The DNA of the CDR3 is TGTGCCTGGAGTGTACGAAGGGGTGATCAGCCCCAGCATTTT. Encoded protein: CAWSVRRGDQPQHF. V usage is TRBV30 and J usage is TRBJ1-5; a weak D match, TRBD1 (5 bases). V lost 0 bases and J lost 5, with 11 bases in between. CDR1 is GTSNPN and CDR2 is SVGIG in the germline V gene (reference sequence). The CDR3 runs to 14 residues.

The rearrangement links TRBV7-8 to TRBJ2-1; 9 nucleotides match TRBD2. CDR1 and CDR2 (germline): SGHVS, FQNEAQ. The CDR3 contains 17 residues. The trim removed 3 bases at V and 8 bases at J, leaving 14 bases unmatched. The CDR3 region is CASSFLSRAGGQYEQFF. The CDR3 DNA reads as TGTGCCAGCAGCTTTCTTTCTCGGGCGGGAGGGCAGTATGAGCAGTTCTTC.